Each of the 18 T cell receptor beta chains below was sequenced from the same sample in a study of blood T cells in healthy people across ages. A J-beta primer mix and a sample-barcoded 5' primer were used in a second PCR of roughly 6 to 11 cycles. TCRdb reprocessed the 5' RACE reads with MiXCR, giving one entry per CDR3 protein. Among 1.5 million or so distinct CDR3 sequences listed, approximately 39% were seen once. The sample taken for sequencing was blood. These receptors all come from a woman under 30 in good health.

A note on this clonotype: A much larger clone differs from this one at a single base, so this may be a read error. The chain is built from TRBV12-3 or TRBV12-4 and TRBJ2-1; the D gene is possibly TRBD2 (6 bases). The CDR3 runs 14 residues. V was trimmed by 0 bases and J by 12 bases, leaving 15 bases between them. Here the CDR3 reads CASSLAGGNYVQFF. The CDR3 coding sequence is TGTGCCAGCAGTTTAGCGGGGGGTAACTATGTGCAGTTCTTC.

The CDR3 loop is CSAREDRNAYNEQFF. Written as DNA, the CDR3 is TGCAGTGCTAGAGAAGACAGAAACGCCTACAATGAGCAGTTCTTC. The chain has TRBV20-1 and TRBJ2-1; D possibly corresponds to TRBD1 (5 bases). This CDR3 spans 15 amino acids. Germline CDR1 DFQATT, CDR2 SNEGSKA (reference sequence). The V end lost 0 bases, the J end lost 2 bases, and 11 bases lay between the germline ends.

This clonotype came up a few times. The gene calls are TRBV4-1 and TRBJ2-5; maybe TRBD2 (5 bases). CDR1 MGHRA and CDR2 YSYEKL come from the germline V gene. V was pared by 1 base and J by 5 bases, with 11 bases between. The CDR3 length is 14 residues. The CDR3 protein is CASSQVSGYETQYF. The CDR3 bases are TGCGCCAGCAGCCAAGTTTCGGGATATGAGACCCAGTACTTC.

This clonotype was seen more than once but under ten times. V gene TRBV20-1 combines with J gene TRBJ2-3; TRBD2 matches 11 bases. This CDR3 has 18 residues. Germline lookup yields CDR1 DFQATT and CDR2 SNEGSKA (reference sequence). V shed 0 bases, J shed 3 bases, and the junction held 11 bases outside the gene matches. CDR3 sequence (DNA): TGCAGTGCTAGAGATTTCGCTTGGACTAGCGGGTATACAGATACGCAGTATTTT. This translates into CSARDFAWTSGYTDTQYF.

V and J are TRBV3-1 and TRBJ2-5, with D possibly called TRBD1 or TRBD2 (5 bases each). The CDR3 covers 13 residues. Germline V gene lookup returns CDR1 LGHDT and CDR2 YNNKEL (reference sequence). The ends were cut back, 6 bases at V and 4 bases at J, with 12 bases in the middle. The CDR3 sequence is CASRTRGGETQYF. The DNA for the CDR3 is TGTGCCAGCAGAACTCGGGGCGGAGAGACCCAGTACTTC.

This clonotype was detected only a few times. The chain couples TRBV27 to TRBJ2-6; D gene uncertain. This CDR3 has 14 amino acids. Trimming left V 4 bases short and J 5 bases short, with 9 bases between. Germline CDR1 is MNHEY and CDR2 is SMNVEV (reference sequence). In DNA form, the CDR3 reads TGTGCCAGCAGTTCCCCGACAAGGGCCAACGTCCTGACTTTC. This sequence encodes CASSSPTRANVLTF.

This clonotype was observed a few times. The chain employs TRBV4-3 and TRBJ2-3; TRBD1 matches 9 bases. CDR1 is LGHNA, CDR2 YSLEER, per germline. V shed 0 bases, J shed 4 bases, and the junction held 8 bases outside the gene matches. CDR3 length: 17 residues. CDR3 residues: CASSQEGTGSTPDTQYF. DNA for the CDR3: TGCGCCAGCAGCCAAGAGGGGACAGGGTCGACACCAGATACGCAGTATTTT.

This clonotype was observed many times. The chain is built from TRBV29-1 and TRBJ2-7, with D maybe TRBD1 (6 bases). This CDR3 is 13 amino acids long. Germline CDR1 and CDR2: SQVTM and ANQGSEA. Trimming took 4 bases from V and 3 from J, leaving 13 bases between them. The CDR3 DNA is TGCAGCGTTGCCCACAGGGAAATCTACGAGCAGTACTTC. Translating gives CSVAHREIYEQYF.

The genes are TRBV10-3 and TRBJ2-3; TRBD1 agrees at 8 bases. The junction had 11 bases not matched to a gene; V was cut back by 6 bases and J by 6 bases. The CDR3 loop spans 15 amino acids. Germline V lookup: CDR1 ENHRY, CDR2 SYGVKD. This CDR3 reads CAIREPGQGADTQYF. The CDR3 region has the DNA TGTGCCATCAGGGAACCCGGACAGGGCGCCGATACGCAGTATTTT.

The V call is TRBV4-2, the J call TRBJ2-4; the D is unclear. Trimming pared 5 bases from V and 13 bases from J, leaving 21 bases between. Germline V lookup: CDR1 LGHNA, CDR2 YNFKEQ. The length of the CDR3 is 14 residues. The CDR3 region has the DNA TGTGCCAGCAGCGGGAAGCAGGACCACTACGGGCAGTACTTC. Translating it yields CASSGKQDHYGQYF.

The chain employs TRBV6-5 and TRBJ1-2, with a tentative D call TRBD1 (5 bases). V lost 8 bases to trimming and J lost 4 bases, with 14 bases between them. The CDR3 extends over 13 amino acids. Germline-derived CDR1 and CDR2 are MNHEY and SVGAGI. The CDR3 sequence: CASGGPTGYGYTF. The CDR3, as DNA: TGTGCCAGCGGTGGTCCAACAGGCTATGGCTACACCTTC.

The chain links TRBV5-6 to TRBJ2-3; 10 nucleotides agree with TRBD2. The ends lost 3 bases at V and 0 bases at J; junction bases unmatched: 4. The CDR3 length is 16 residues. CDR1 and CDR2 (germline): SGHDT, YYEEEE. The CDR3 loop reads CASSSRAGGSTDTQYF. For the CDR3, the DNA is TGTGCCAGCAGCTCTAGAGCGGGGGGGAGCACAGATACGCAGTATTTT. Filled out from reference TRBV5-6 and TRBJ2-3, the complete variable domain reads DAGVTQSPTHLIKTRGQQVTLRCSPKSGHDTVSWYQQALGQGPQFIFQYYEEEERQRGNFPDRFSGHQFPNYSSELNVNALLLGDSALYLCASSSRAGGSTDTQYFGPGTRLTVL.

This chain joins TRBV12-3 or TRBV12-4 and TRBJ2-2; no definite D call. The V end was cut by 7 bases, the J end by 4 bases, with 16 bases between. This CDR3 has 15 residues. As DNA, the CDR3 is TGTGCCAGCACCGTCGGACGGTCAATCACCGGGGAGCTGTTTTTT. As protein: CASTVGRSITGELFF.

This rearrangement joins TRBV28 to TRBJ2-5, with 12 bases identical to TRBD2. Germline V gene lookup returns CDR1 MDHEN and CDR2 SYDVKM. V trimming: 2 bases; J trimming: 4 bases; junction bases outside the gene matches: 8. CDR3 size: 17 residues. CDR3 amino acids: CASSLIRTSGKGETQYF. For the CDR3, the DNA is TGTGCCAGCAGTTTAATCAGGACTAGCGGGAAGGGAGAGACCCAGTACTTC. The whole variable domain, remainder taken from reference TRBV28 and TRBJ2-5, is DVKVTQSSRYLVKRTGEKVFLECVQDMDHENMFWYRQDPGLGLRLIYFSYDVKMKEKGDIPEGYSVSREKKERFSLILESASTNQTSMYLCASSLIRTSGKGETQYFGPGTRLLVL.

The chain uses TRBV27 and TRBJ1-2; the match to TRBD1 covers 7 bases. The CDR3 has 14 amino acids. V shed 5 bases and J 6 bases; nucleotides not matched to a gene: 9. Germline-derived CDR1 and CDR2 are MNHEY and SMNVEV (reference sequence). CDR3 nucleotides: TGTGCCAGCAGTAAGGAGGGGGCGTCCCATGGCTACACCTTC. Translated, it gives CASSKEGASHGYTF.

This chain joins TRBV29-1 and TRBJ1-2; D is unresolved. Looked up from germline, CDR1 is SQVTM and CDR2 is ANQGSEA. This CDR3 is 13 amino acids long. V lost 1 base and J lost 4, with 10 bases in between. The CDR3: CSVEVVNRYGYTF. The CDR3 DNA reads as TGCAGCGTTGAAGTTGTCAACCGCTATGGCTACACCTTC. The whole variable domain, filled in from reference TRBV29-1 and TRBJ1-2, reads SAVISQKPSRDICQRGTSLTIQCQVDSQVTMMFWYRQQPGQSLTLIATANQGSEATYESGFVIDKFPISRPNLTFSTLTVSNMSPEDSSIYLCSVEVVNRYGYTFGSGTRLTVV.

V gene TRBV28 combines with J gene TRBJ1-2; D gene unclear. Trimming stripped 8 bases from V and 2 bases from J, with 12 bases between. CDR3 size: 13 residues. Germline V gives CDR1 MDHEN, CDR2 SYDVKM. CDR3 sequence (DNA): TGTGCCAGCGAGTTGACGGAGAACTATGGCTACACCTTC. It specifies CASELTENYGYTF.

J is TRBJ2-5 and V is TRBV29-1; D is perhaps TRBD1 (6 bases). The J call may be incorrect, as the DNA end agrees better with TRBJ2-7. The CDR3 length is 13 residues. The germline V gene has CDR1 SQVTM and CDR2 ANQGSEA. The CDR3 spells CSVWGRGGREQYF. Here the CDR3 DNA reads TGCAGCGTTTGGGGCAGGGGCGGTCGCGAGCAGTACTTC.